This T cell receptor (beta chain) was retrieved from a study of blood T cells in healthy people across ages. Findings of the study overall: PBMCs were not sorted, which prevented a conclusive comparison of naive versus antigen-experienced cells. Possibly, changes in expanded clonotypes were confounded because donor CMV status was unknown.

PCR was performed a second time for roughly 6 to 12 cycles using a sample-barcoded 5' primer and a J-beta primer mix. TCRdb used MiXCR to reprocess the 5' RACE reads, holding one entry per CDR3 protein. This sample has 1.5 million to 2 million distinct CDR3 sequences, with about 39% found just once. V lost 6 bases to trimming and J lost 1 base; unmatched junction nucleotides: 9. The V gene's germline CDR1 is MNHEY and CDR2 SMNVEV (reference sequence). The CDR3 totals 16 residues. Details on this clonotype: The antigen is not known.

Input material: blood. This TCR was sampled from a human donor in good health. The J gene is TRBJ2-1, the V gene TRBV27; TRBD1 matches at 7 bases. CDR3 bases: TGTGCCAGCAGCCCGACAGGGTTTGTATCCTACAATGAGCAGTTCTTC. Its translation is CASSPTGFVSYNEQFF.